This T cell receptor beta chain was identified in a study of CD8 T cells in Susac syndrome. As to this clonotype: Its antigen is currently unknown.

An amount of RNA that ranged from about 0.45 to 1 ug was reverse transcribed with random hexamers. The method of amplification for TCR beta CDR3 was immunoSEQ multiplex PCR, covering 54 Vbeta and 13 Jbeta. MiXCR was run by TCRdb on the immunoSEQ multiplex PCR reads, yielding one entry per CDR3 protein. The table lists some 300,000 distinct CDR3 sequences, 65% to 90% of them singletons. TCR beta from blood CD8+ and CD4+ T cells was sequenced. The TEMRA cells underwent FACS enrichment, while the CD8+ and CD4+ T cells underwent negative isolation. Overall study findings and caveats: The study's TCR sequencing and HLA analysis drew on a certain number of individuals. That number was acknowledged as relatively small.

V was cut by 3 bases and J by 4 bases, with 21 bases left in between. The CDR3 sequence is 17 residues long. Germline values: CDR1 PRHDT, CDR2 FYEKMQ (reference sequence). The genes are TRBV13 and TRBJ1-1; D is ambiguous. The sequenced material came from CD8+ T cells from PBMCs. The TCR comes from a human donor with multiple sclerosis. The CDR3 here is CASSFTIGIRVGTEAFF. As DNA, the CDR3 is TGTGCCAGCAGCTTTACGATCGGGATCCGAGTCGGCACTGAAGCTTTCTTT.